The TCR beta chain under discussion was sequenced for a study of blood T cells in healthy people across ages. Together with a sample-barcoded 5' primer, a J-beta primer mix was included in a second PCR lasting about 6 to 11 cycles. Per-sample output comprised a minimum of 2.5 million paired-end reads containing CDR3. TCRdb re-called the 5' RACE reads with MiXCR, one entry per CDR3 protein. The sample holds roughly 680,000 distinct CDR3 sequences, about 52% seen once. Each sample yielded at least 6.5 million isolated PBMCs. The TCR comes from a woman aged 60-70 years in good health. Sequencing was done on a sample of blood.

CDR3 coding DNA: TGCGCCAGCAGCTTTCCGAACAGGGTAGGAGAGACCCAGTACTTC. Protein product: CASSFPNRVGETQYF. The J gene is TRBJ2-5, the V gene TRBV5-1; tentative D call: TRBD1 (6 bases). The V end was cut by 2 bases, the J end by 4 bases, with 15 bases between. The CDR3 sequence is 15 residues long. Looked up from germline, CDR1 is SGHRS and CDR2 is YFSETQ.